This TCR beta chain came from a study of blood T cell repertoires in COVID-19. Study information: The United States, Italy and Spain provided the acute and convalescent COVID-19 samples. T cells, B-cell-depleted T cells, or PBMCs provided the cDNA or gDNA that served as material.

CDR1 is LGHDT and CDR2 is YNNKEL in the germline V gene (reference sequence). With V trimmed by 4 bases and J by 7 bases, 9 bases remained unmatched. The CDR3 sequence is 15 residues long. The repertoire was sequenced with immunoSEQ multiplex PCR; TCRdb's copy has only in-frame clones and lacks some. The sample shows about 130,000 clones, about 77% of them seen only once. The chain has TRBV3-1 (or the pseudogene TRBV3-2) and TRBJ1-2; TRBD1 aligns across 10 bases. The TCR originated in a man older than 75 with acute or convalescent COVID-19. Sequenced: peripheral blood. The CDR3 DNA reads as TGTGCCAGCAGCCGAGGGACAGGGGATCTGTCTGGCTACACCTTC. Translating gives CASSRGTGDLSGYTF.